The 7 T cell receptor beta chains below all came from one sample that was sequenced in a study of blood T cells in healthy people across ages. Primers used in a second PCR of roughly 7 to 12 cycles were a sample-barcoded 5' primer and a J-beta primer mix. One entry per CDR3 protein results from TCRdb running MiXCR on the 5' RACE reads. The table includes approximately 1.5 million distinct CDR3 sequences, about 45% detected once. Sequenced sample: blood. These receptor sequences come from a woman aged 18-35 years in good health.

The chain employs TRBV27 and TRBJ2-7; D unresolved. V shed 0 bases and J shed 3 bases, with 6 bases lying between them. CDR3 length: 13 residues. CDR1 and CDR2 from the germline V gene are MNHEY and SMNVEV (reference sequence). CDR3 DNA sequence: TGTGCCAGCAGTTTATCGCTGGGCTACGAGCAGTACTTC. Its protein product is CASSLSLGYEQYF.

This chain links TRBV5-1 with TRBJ2-5; D is unclear. Trimming pared 0 bases from V and 0 bases from J, leaving 3 bases between. The CDR3 totals 13 residues. CDR1 is SGHRS, CDR2 YFSETQ, per germline. The CDR3 reads CASSLAHQETQYF. For the CDR3, the DNA is TGCGCCAGCAGCTTGGCCCACCAAGAGACCCAGTACTTC.

This clonotype came up many times. The rearrangement joins TRBV3-1 to TRBJ2-3; D possibly corresponds to TRBD2 (6 bases). V was clipped by 0 bases and J by 5 bases, with 15 bases between them. Germline V gene sequence: CDR1 LGHDT, CDR2 YNNKEL (reference sequence). CDR3 length: 16 amino acids. The CDR3 nucleotides read TGTGCCAGCAGCCAAGATATCATAGCGGAAGGAGATACGCAGTATTTT. Translation: CASSQDIIAEGDTQYF.

The rearrangement joins TRBV7-2 to TRBJ1-4, with D hard to call. V shed 0 bases and J shed 7 bases, with 6 bases lying between them. The length of the CDR3 is 13 residues. CDR1 and CDR2 from the germline V gene are SGHTA and FQGNSA. The DNA for the CDR3 is TGTGCCAGCAGCTTAGCTGGTGTTGAAAAACTGTTTTTT. Its translation is CASSLAGVEKLFF.

In this sample, this clonotype turned up many times. The V call is TRBV20-1, the J call TRBJ2-7; 8 bases agree with TRBD1. Germline values: CDR1 DFQATT, CDR2 SNEGSKA (reference sequence). This CDR3 comprises 13 residues. V lost 6 bases, J lost 0 bases, and 4 bases stayed unmatched. CDR3 nucleotides: TGCAGTGCGCTGACAGGGGACTCCTACGAGCAGTACTTC. Translating it yields CSALTGDSYEQYF.

This clonotype appeared once. The rearrangement links TRBV5-5 to TRBJ2-3; no reliable D call. Germline CDR1 and CDR2: SGHKS and YYEKEE (reference sequence). CDR3 size: 16 residues. V lost 1 base to trimming and J lost 6 bases, with 18 bases between them. CDR3 residues: CASSLLVEWSTDTQYF. The CDR3 bases are TGTGCCAGCAGCTTGCTGGTGGAGTGGTCAACGGATACGCAGTATTTT.

This clonotype was seen only a few times. A read error may produce the germline difference seen at one junction end. This rearrangement joins TRBV4-3 to TRBJ2-3, with TRBD1 matching 7 bases. CDR3 length equals 19 residues. Germline V gene sequence: CDR1 LGHNA, CDR2 YSLEER. The CDR3 sequence is CASSQDGEKRQGFTYTQYF. CDR3 nucleotides: TGCGCCAGCAGCCAAGATGGAGAGAAGAGACAGGGTTTCACATATACGCAGTATTTT.